The T cell receptor (beta chain) described here comes from a study of cytomegalovirus exposure and HLA in healthy donors. Study-wide background: Out of 398 genotyped donors, about 84% belonged to the Caucasian-associated ancestry cluster.

Though nominally healthy at sampling, donors likely had unrecorded immune exposures. Primers: 60 Vbeta forward and 13 Jbeta reverse. Authors' data handling: Later work found 65 million to 85 million unique TCR beta chains, with 10 million to 14 million shared. Libraries were prepared by immunoSEQ multiplex PCR; TCRdb keeps only in-frame clonotypes and omits some of them. Clone size and V and J calls were adopted from that table, with D and trimming inferred from the DNA. The sample comprises 150,000 or so clones, around three quarters of which are singletons, and 3% to 3.5% rests with the top ten. Germline CDR1 reads MNHNS; CDR2 reads SASEGT. V was trimmed by 10 bases and J by 0 bases, leaving 16 bases between them. The CDR3 covers 15 residues.

Sequenced material: PBMCs. V and J are TRBV6-1 and TRBJ2-4; D gene unclear. The receptor comes from a woman aged 40 to 49 in good health and CMV-seronegative. The CDR3: CATSRTNIAKNIQYF. The DNA for the CDR3 is TGTGCCACAAGCAGAACTAACATAGCCAAAAACATTCAGTACTTC.